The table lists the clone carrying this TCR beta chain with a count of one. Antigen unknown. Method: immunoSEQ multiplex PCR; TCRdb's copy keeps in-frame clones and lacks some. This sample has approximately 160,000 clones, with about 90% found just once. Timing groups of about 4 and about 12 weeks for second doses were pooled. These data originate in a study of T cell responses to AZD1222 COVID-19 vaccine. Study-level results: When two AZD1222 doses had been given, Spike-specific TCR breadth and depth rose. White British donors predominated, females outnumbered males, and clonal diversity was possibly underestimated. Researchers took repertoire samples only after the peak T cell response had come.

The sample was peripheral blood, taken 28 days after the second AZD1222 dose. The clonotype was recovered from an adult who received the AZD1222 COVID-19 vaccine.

CDR3 residues: CAWGLTLWGRDTPLAKNIQYF. CDR3 nucleotides: TGTGCCTGGGGTCTAACCCTCTGGGGTAGGGATACGCCTCTAGCCAAAAACATTCAGTACTTC. The V and J genes are TRBV30 and TRBJ2-4; D unresolved. The V gene lost 5 bases and the J gene lost 0 bases, with 32 bases spanning the gap. The germline V gene encodes CDR1 GTSNPN and CDR2 SVGIG (reference sequence). The CDR3 sequence is 21 residues long. The entire variable domain, with the rest obtained from reference TRBV30 and TRBJ2-4, is as follows: SQTIHQWPATLVQPVGSPLSLECTVEGTSNPNLYWYRQAAGRGLQLLFYSVGIGQISSEVPQNLSASRPQDRQFILSSKKLLLSDSGFYLCAWGLTLWGRDTPLAKNIQYFGAGTRLSVL.